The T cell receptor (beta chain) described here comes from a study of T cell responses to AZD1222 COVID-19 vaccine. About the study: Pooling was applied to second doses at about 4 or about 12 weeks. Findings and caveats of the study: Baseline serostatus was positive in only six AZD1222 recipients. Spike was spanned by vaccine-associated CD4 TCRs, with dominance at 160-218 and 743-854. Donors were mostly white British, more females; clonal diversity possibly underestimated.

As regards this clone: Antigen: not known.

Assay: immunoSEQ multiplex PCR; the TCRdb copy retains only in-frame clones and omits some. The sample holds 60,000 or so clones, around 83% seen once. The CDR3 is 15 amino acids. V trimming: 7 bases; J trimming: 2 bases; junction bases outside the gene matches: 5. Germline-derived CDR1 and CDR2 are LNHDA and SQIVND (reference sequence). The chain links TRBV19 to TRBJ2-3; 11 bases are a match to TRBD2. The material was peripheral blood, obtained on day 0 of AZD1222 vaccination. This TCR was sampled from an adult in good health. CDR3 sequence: CASTRLAGYTDTQYF. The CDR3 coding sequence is TGTGCCAGTACCAGACTAGCGGGATACACAGATACGCAGTATTTT.